The next 10 T cell receptor beta chains were all read from a single sample in a study of cytomegalovirus exposure and HLA in healthy donors. Assay: immunoSEQ multiplex PCR; the TCRdb copy retains only in-frame clones and omits some. This table has 71,000 or so clones, approximately 94% appearing once. Sequencing was done on a sample of PBMCs. These TCRs come from a woman between 18 and 30 years old in good health and CMV-seropositive.

The V gene is TRBV18, the J gene TRBJ2-7; possible D gene TRBD1, 5 bases. Trimming cost V 3 bases and J 5 bases, with 11 bases left between them. This CDR3 contains 13 residues. The germline gives CDR1 KGHSH, CDR2 LQKENI. The DNA for the CDR3 is TGTGCCAGCTCACCGGGGCTGCTGGACGAGCAGTACTTC. This codes for CASSPGLLDEQYF. Combining the CDR3 with reference TRBV18 and TRBJ2-7 gives the whole variable domain NAGVMQNPRHLVRRRGQEARLRCSPMKGHSHVYWYRQLPEEGLKFMVYLQKENIIDESGMPKERFSAEFPKEGPSILRIQQVVRGDSAAYFCASSPGLLDEQYFGPGTRLTVT.

This chain links TRBV6-1 with TRBJ2-1, with D maybe TRBD2 (5 bases). Between the trimmed V and J ends, which lost 3 bases and 0 bases, there was a span of 9 bases. This CDR3 comprises 15 residues. The germline CDR1 and CDR2 sequences are MNHNS and SASEGT. The CDR3 sequence is CASSEQRSSYNEQFF. Here the CDR3 DNA reads TGTGCCAGCAGTGAGCAGCGGAGCTCCTACAATGAGCAGTTCTTC.

The chain employs TRBV5-1 and TRBJ2-3; TRBD1 matches 12 bases. The ends lost 4 bases at V and 2 bases at J; junction bases unmatched: 2. The CDR3 is 15 amino acids. Germline-derived CDR1 and CDR2 are SGHRS and YFSETQ. The CDR3, as DNA: TGCGCCAGCAGCCCGGGACAGGGGGCCACAGATACGCAGTATTTT. It encodes CASSPGQGATDTQYF. The full variable domain, rest sourced from reference TRBV5-1 and TRBJ2-3, is KAGVTQTPRYLIKTRGQQVTLSCSPISGHRSVSWYQQTPGQGLQFLFEYFSETQRNKGNFPGRFSGRQFSNSRSEMNVSTLELGDSALYLCASSPGQGATDTQYFGPGTRLTVL.

V and J are TRBV30 and TRBJ1-3; possible D gene TRBD1, 6 bases. Trimming cost V 4 bases and J 7 bases, with 14 bases left between them. Germline CDR1 reads GTSNPN; CDR2 reads SVGIG (reference sequence). This CDR3 spans 13 amino acids. The CDR3, as DNA: TGTGCCTGGAATACAGGGTACGGTAACACCATATATTTT. Its protein is CAWNTGYGNTIYF.

This clone was seen only a few times. V gene TRBV4-2 combines with J gene TRBJ2-3; possibly TRBD2 for D (5 bases). Germline lookup yields CDR1 LGHNA and CDR2 YNFKEQ. This CDR3 has 14 amino acids. Trimming stripped 1 base from V and 3 bases from J, with 8 bases between. This chain's CDR3 is CASSQGAETDTQYF. The CDR3 nucleotides are TGTGCCAGCAGCCAAGGAGCGGAAACAGATACGCAGTATTTT.

The rearrangement uses TRBV7-8 and TRBJ2-7; D is ambiguous. The CDR3 is 12 residues long. The germline V gene encodes CDR1 SGHVS and CDR2 FQNEAQ. V was shortened by 4 bases and J by 7 bases, with 11 bases between the two germline ends. Here the CDR3 reads CASSWSAKEQYF. CDR3 DNA sequence: TGTGCCAGCAGCTGGAGCGCGAAGGAGCAGTACTTC.

CDR3 sequence (DNA): TGTGCCAGCAGCTACCGAACCGGGGAGACCCAGTACTTC. The encoded protein is CASSYRTGETQYF. The genes are TRBV7-2 and TRBJ2-5, with D hard to call. Germline loops: CDR1 SGHTA, CDR2 FQGNSA. V was cut by 4 bases and J by 5 bases, with 11 bases left in between. The CDR3 loop spans 13 amino acids.

The gene calls are TRBV7-9 and TRBJ2-5; 9 bases fit TRBD2. Germline V gene lookup returns CDR1 SEHNR and CDR2 FQNEAQ (reference sequence). The V segment lost 5 bases and the J segment 3 bases; nucleotides outside the gene matches: 13. The CDR3 totals 17 residues. DNA of the CDR3: TGTGCCAGCAGCCGGCCGGGACTAAGCGGGGGGAAAGAGACCCAGTACTTC. Protein product: CASSRPGLSGGKETQYF. The full variable domain, its missing parts supplied by reference TRBV7-9 and TRBJ2-5, is DTGVSQNPRHKITKRGQNVTFRCDPISEHNRLYWYRQTLGQGPEFLTYFQNEAQLEKSRLLSDRFSAERPKGSFSTLEIQRTEQGDSAMYLCASSRPGLSGGKETQYFGPGTRLLVL.

This clone was found a few times. Other DNA sequences in this sample translate to the same CDR3. This chain links TRBV15 with TRBJ2-7; 15 nucleotides line up with TRBD2. Looked up from germline, CDR1 is LNHNV and CDR2 is YYDKDF (reference sequence). The CDR3 runs to 16 residues. The trim removed 5 bases at V and 2 bases at J, leaving 4 bases unmatched. This chain's CDR3 is CATSSGLAGGPYEQYF. CDR3 in DNA: TGTGCCACCAGCTCGGGACTAGCGGGAGGACCCTACGAGCAGTACTTC.

Worth noting for this clone: One end of the junction is discordant with germline, which a read error may explain. V is TRBV9 and J is TRBJ2-5; D perhaps matches TRBD2 (5 bases). There are 13 residues in the CDR3. Germline assignment: CDR1 SGDLS and CDR2 YYNGEE. The DNA of the CDR3 is TGTGCCAGTAGCGTAGTTCACGGAGAGACCCAGTACTTC. Translating gives CASSVVHGETQYF.